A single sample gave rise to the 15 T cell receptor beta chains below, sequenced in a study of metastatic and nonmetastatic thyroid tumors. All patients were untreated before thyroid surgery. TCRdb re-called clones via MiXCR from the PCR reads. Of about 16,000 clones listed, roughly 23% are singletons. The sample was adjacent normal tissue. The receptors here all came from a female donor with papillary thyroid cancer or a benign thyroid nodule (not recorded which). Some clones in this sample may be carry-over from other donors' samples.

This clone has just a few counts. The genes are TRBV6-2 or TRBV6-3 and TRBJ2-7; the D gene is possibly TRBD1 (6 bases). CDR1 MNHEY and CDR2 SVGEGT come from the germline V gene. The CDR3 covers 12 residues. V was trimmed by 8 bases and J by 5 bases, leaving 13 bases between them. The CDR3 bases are TGTGCCAGCCGTACAGGGTCCCACGAGCAGTACTTC. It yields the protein CASRTGSHEQYF.

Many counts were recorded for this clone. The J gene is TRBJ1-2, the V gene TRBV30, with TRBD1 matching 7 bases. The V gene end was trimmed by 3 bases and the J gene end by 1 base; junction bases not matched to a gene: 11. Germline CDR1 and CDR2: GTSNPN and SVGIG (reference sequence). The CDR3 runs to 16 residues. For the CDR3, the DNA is TGTGCCTGGAGGCGTCTCGGGGACAGCGGTAACTATGGCTACACCTTC. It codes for CAWRRLGDSGNYGYTF.

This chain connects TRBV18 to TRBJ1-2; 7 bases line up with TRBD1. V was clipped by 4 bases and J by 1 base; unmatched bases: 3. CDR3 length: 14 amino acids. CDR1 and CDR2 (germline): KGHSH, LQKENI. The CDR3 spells CASSHGQVNYGYTF. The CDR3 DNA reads TGTGCCAGCTCACACGGACAGGTTAACTATGGCTACACCTTC.

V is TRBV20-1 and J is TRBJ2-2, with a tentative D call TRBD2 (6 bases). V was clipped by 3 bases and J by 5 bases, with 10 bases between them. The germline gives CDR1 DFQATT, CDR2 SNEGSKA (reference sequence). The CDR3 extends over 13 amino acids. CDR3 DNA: TGCAGTGCTAGGGAGGGTAGAACCGGGGAGCTGTTTTTT. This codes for CSAREGRTGELFF.

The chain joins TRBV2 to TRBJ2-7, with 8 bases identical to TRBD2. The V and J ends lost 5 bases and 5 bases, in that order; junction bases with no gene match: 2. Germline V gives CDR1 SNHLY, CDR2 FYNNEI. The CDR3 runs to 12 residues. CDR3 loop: CASSRGGHEQYF. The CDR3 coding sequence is TGTGCCAGCAGTCGGGGGGGCCACGAGCAGTACTTC.

The CDR3 protein is CASIPGLVGGELFF. In nucleotides, the CDR3 is TGTGCCAGCATACCCGGACTAGTGGGCGGGGAGCTGTTTTTT. The chain has TRBV2 and TRBJ2-2; 7 bases are shared with TRBD2. Germline V lookup: CDR1 SNHLY, CDR2 FYNNEI. The trim removed 7 bases at V and 7 bases at J, leaving 9 bases unmatched. CDR3 length equals 14 residues.

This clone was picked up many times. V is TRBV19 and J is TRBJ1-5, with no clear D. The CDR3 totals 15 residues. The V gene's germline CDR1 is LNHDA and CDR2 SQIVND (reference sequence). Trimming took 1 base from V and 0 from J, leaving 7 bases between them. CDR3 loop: CASSIVHNSNQPQHF. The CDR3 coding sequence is TGTGCCAGTAGTATAGTACACAATAGCAATCAGCCCCAGCATTTT.

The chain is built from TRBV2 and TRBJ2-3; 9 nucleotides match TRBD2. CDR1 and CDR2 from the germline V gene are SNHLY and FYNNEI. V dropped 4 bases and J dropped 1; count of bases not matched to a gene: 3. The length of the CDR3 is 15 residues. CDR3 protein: CASSVGLARTDTQYF. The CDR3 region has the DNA TGTGCCAGCAGTGTGGGACTAGCTCGCACAGATACGCAGTATTTT.

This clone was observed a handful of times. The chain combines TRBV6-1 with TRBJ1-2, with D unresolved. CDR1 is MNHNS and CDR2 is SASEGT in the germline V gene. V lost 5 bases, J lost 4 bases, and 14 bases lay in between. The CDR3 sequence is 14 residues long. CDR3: CASSPFSLFYGYTF. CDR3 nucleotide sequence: TGTGCCAGCAGTCCCTTTTCCCTATTCTATGGCTACACCTTC.

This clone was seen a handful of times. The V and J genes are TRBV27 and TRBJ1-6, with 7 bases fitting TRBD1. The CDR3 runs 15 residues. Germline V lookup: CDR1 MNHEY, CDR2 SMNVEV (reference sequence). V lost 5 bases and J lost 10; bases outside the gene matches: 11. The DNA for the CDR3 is TGTGCCAGCAGTGAGGACAGGACCGGGCCCTCACCCCTCCACTTT. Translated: CASSEDRTGPSPLHF.

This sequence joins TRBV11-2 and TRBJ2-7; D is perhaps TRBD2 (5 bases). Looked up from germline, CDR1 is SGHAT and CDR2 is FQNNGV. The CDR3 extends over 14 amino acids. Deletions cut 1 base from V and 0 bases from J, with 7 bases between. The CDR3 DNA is TGTGCCAGCAGCTTAGGAGGGTACTCCTACGAGCAGTACTTC. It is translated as CASSLGGYSYEQYF.

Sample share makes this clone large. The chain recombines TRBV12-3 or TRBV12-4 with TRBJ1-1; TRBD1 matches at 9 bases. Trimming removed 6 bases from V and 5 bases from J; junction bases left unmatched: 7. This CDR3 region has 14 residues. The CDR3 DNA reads TGTGCCAGCAGGATAACAGGGGGCTTTACTGAAGCTTTCTTT. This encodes CASRITGGFTEAFF.

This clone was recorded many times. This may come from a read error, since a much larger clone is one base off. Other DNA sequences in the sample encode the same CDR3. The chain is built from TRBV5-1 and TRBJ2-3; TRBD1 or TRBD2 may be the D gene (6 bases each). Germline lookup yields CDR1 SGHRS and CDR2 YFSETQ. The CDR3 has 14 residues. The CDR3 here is CASSIGGRTDTQYF. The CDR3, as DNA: TGCGCCAGCAGTATCGGAGGGCGGACAGATACTCAGTATTTT.

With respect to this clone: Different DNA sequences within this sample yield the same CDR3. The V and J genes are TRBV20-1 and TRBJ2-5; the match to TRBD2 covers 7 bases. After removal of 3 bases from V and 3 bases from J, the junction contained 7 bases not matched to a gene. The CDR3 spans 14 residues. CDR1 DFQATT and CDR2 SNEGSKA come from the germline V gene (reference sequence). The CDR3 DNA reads TGCAGTGCTAGGCTCGGACTAGTCGAAGAGACCCAGTACTTC. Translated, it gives CSARLGLVEETQYF.

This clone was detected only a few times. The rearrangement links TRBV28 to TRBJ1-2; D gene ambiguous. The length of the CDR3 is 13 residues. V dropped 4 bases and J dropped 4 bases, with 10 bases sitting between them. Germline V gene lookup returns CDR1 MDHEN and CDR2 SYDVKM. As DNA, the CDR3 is TGTGCCAGCAGTTCCCGACCCCCCTATGGCTACACCTTC. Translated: CASSSRPPYGYTF.